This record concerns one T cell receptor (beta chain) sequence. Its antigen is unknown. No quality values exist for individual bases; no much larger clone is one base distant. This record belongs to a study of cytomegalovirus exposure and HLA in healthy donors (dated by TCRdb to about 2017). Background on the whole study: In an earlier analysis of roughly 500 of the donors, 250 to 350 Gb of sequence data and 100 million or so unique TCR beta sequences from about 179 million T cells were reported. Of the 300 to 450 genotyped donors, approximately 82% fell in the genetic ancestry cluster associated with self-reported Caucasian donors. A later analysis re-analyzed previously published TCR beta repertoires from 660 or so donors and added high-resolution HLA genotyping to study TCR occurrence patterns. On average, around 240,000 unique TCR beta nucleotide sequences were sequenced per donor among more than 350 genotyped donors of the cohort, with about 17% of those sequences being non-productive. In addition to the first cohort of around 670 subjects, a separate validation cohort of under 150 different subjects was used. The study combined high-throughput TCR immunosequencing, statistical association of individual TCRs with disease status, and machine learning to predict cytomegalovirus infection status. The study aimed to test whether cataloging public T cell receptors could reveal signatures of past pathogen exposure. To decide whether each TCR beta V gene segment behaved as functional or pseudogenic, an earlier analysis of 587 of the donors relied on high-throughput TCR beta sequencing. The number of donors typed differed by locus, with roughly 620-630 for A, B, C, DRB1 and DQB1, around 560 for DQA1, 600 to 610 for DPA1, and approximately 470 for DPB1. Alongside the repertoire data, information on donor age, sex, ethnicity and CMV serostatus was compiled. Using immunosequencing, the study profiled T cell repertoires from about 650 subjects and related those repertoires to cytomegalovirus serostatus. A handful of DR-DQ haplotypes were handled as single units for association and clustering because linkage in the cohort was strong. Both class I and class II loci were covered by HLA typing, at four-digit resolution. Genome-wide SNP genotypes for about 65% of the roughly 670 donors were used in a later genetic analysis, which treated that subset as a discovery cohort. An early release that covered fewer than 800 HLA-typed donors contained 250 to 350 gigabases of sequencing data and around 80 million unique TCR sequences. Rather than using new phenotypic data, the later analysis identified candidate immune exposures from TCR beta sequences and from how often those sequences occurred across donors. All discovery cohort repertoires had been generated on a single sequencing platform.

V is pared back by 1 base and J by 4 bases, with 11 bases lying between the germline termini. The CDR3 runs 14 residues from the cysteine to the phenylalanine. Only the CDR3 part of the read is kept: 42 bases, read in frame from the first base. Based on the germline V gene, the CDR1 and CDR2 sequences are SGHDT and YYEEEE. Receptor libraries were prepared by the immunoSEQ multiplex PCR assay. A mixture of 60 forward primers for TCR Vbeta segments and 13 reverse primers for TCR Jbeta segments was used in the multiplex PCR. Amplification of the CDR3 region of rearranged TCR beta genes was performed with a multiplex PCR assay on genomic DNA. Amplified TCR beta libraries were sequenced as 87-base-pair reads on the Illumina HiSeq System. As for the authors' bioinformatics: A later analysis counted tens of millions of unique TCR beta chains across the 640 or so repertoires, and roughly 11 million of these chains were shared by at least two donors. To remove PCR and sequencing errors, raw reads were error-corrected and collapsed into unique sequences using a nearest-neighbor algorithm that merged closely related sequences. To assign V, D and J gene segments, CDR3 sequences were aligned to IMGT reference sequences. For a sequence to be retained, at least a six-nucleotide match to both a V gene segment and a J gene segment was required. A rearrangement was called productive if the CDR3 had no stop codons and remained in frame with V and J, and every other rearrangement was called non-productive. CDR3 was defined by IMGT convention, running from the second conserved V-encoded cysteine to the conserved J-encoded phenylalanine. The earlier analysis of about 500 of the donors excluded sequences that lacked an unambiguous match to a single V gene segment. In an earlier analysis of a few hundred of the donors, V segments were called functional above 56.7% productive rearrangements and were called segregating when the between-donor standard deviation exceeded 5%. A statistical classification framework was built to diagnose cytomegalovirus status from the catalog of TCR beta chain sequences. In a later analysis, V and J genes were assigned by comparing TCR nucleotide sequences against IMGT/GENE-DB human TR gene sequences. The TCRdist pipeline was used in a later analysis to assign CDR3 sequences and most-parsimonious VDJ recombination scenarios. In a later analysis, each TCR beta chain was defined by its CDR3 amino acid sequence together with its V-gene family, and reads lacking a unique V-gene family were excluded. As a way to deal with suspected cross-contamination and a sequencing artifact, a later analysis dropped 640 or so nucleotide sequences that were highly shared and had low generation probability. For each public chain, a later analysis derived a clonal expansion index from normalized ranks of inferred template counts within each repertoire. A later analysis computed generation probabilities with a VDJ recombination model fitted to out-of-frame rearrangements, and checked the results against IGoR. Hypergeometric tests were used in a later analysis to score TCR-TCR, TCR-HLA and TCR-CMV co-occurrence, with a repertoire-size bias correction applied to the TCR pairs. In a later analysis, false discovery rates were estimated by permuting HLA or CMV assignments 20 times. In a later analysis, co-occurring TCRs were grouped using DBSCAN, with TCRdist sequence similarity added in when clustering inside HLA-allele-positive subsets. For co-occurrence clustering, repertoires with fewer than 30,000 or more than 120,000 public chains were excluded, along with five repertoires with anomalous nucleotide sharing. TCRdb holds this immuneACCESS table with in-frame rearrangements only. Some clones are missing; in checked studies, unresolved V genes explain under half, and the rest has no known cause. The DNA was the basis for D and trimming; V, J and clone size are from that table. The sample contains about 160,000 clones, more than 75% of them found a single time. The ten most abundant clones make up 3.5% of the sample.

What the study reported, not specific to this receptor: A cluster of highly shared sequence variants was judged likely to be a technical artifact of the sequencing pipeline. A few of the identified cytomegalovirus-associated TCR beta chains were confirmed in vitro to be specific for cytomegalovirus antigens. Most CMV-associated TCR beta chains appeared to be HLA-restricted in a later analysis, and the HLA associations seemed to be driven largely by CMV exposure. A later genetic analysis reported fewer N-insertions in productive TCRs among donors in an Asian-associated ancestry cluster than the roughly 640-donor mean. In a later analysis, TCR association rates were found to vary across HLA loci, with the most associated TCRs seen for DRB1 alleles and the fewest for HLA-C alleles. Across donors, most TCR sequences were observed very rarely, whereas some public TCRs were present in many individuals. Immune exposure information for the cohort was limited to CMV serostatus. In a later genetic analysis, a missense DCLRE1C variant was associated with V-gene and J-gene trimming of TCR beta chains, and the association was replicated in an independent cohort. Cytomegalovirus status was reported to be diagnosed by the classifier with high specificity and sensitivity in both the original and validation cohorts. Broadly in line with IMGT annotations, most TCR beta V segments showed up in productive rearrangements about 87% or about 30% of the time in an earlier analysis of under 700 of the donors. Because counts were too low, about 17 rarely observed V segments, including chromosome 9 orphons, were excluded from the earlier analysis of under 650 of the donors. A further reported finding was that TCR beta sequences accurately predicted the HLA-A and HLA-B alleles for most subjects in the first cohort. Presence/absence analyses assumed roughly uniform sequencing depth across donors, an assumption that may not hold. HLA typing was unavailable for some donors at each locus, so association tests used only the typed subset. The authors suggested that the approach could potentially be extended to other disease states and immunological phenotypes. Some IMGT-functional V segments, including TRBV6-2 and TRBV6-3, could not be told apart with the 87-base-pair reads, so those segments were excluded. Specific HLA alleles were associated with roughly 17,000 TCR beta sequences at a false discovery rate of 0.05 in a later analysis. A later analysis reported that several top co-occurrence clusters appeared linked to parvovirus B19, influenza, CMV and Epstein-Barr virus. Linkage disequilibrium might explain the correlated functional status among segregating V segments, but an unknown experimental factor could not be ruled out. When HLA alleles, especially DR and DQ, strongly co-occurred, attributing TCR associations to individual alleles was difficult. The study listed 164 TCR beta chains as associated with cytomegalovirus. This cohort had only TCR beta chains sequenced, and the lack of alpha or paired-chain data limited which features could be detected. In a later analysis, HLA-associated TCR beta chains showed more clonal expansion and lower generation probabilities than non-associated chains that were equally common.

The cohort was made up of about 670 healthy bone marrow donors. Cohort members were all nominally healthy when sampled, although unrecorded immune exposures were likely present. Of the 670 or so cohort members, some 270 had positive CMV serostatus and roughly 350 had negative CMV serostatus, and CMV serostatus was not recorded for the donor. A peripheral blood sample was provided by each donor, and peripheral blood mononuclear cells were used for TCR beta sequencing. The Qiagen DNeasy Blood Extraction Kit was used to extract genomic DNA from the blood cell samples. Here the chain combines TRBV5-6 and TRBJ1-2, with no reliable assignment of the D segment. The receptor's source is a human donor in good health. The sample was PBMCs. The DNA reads TGTGCCAGCAGCTTGTATGGGGAGACCTATGGCTACACCTTC. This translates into CASSLYGETYGYTF.